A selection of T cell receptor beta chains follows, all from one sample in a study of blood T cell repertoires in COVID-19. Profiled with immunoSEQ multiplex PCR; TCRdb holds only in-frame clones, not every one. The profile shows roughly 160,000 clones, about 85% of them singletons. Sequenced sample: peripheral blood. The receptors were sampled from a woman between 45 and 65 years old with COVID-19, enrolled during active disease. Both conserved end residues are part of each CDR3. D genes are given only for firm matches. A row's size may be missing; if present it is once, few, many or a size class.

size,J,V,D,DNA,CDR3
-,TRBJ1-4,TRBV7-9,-,TGTGCCAGCAGCCACCCGAGCCACGACACAACTAATGAAAAACTGTTTTTT,CASSHPSHDTTNEKLFF
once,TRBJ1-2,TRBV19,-,TGTGCCAGTAGCGCCGACAGTGGCTACACCTTC,CASSADSGYTF
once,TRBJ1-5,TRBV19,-,TGTGCCAGTAGTACTGGGGGGGGGTCCAATCAGCCCCAGCATTTT,CASSTGGGSNQPQHF
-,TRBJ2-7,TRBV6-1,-,TGTGCCAGCAGTGAAGGGAGTTGGGCAGGGGCGTACTTC,CASSEGSWAGAYF
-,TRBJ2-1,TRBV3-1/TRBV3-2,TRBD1,TGTGCCAGCAGTCCCGGGACAGGGGGTGTCAATGAGCAGTTCTTC,CASSPGTGGVNEQFF
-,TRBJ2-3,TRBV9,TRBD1,TGTGCCAGCAGCCCGGGGACAGGGGTGCCCACAGATACGCAGTATTTT,CASSPGTGVPTDTQYF
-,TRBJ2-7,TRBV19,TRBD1,TGTGCCAGTAGTGTCGACAGGGGCTACGAGCAGTACTTC,CASSVDRGYEQYF
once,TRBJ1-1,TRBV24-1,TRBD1,TGTGCCACCAGTGATTCCAAAACAGGGGGCACTGAAGCTTTCTTT,CATSDSKTGGTEAFF
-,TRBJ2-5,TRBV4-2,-,TGTGCCAGCAGCCAAGATTACAGGGGAGGAGAGACCCAGTACTTC,CASSQDYRGGETQYF
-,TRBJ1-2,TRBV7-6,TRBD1,TGTGCCAGCAGCGAAGGACAGGGGGCAGGCTATGGCTACACCTTC,CASSEGQGAGYGYTF
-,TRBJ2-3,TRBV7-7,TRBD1,TGTGCTAGCAGCCCCGGACAGGGTCAACCAGATACGCAGTATTTT,CASSPGQGQPDTQYF
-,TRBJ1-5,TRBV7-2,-,TGTGCCAGCAGCTTAGTTGCGGGGTGGGAGGGCAGCAATCAGCCCCAGCATTTT,CASSLVAGWEGSNQPQHF
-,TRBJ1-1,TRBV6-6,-,TGTGCCAGCAGTCCGGGGGGCGGGGCTATAGAAGCTTTCTTT,CASSPGGGAIEAFF
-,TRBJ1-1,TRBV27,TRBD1,TGTGCCAGCAGTTCCAGGGGGACCACTGAAGCTTTCTTT,CASSSRGTTEAFF
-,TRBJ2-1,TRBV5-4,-,TGTGCCAGCAGCTTGCAGGGCCGGGACAATGAGCAGTTCTTC,CASSLQGRDNEQFF
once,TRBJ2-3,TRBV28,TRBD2,TGTGCCAGCAGTTCAGGGACTAGCGGGGGAAGCACAGATACGCAGTATTTT,CASSSGTSGGSTDTQYF
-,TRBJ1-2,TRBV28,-,TGTGCCAGCACCTCGGGCCAAAGGGGCTATGGCTACACCTTC,CASTSGQRGYGYTF
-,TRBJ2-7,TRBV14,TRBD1,TGTGCCAGCAGCCAAGGACAGGGGCCCTACGAGCAGTACTTC,CASSQGQGPYEQYF
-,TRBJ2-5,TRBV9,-,TGTGCCAGCAGCTCCTTCTCAGGGGTGGAGACCCAGTACTTC,CASSSFSGVETQYF
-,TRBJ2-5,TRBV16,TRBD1,TGTGCCAGCAGCCCGGGGACAGCGAAAACAGAGACCCAGTACTTC,CASSPGTAKTETQYF
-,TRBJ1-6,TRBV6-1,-,TGTGCCAGCAGTGAATCCAGTTCCTATAATTCACCCCTCCACTTT,CASSESSSYNSPLHF
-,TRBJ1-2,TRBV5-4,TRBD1,TGTGCCAGCAGGGGGACAGCCAAGGCTAACTATGGCTACACCTTC,CASRGTAKANYGYTF
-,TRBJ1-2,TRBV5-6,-,TGTGCCAGCAGCTTCACAGGACCTCATGGCTACACCTTC,CASSFTGPHGYTF
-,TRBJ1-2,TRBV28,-,TGTGCCAGCAGTACAGGGATTAACTATGGCTACACCTTC,CASSTGINYGYTF
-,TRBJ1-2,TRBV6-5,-,TGTGCCAGCAGTTACTCGTCTACCACTCACTATGGCTACACCTTC,CASSYSSTTHYGYTF
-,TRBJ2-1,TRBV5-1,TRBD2,TGCGCCAGCAGCTTTAGCGGGGGACCCTACAATGAGCAGTTCTTC,CASSFSGGPYNEQFF
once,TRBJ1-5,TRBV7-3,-,TGTGCCAGCAGCGCAGGGGCGTCTCAGCCCCAGCATTTT,CASSAGASQPQHF
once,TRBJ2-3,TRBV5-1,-,TGCGCCAGCAGCTTGGTAGTAGCGACAGATACGCAGTATTTT,CASSLVVATDTQYF
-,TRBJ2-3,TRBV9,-,TGTGCCAGCAGCGTAGCTCTGGGGGGGGCCGATACGCAGTATTTT,CASSVALGGADTQYF
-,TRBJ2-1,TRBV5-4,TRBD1,TGTGCCAGCAGCTTGGAACAGGGGTACAATGAGCAGTTCTTC,CASSLEQGYNEQFF
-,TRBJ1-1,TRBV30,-,TGTGCCTTTAGTCAGGCAGGTAACACTGAAGCTTTCTTT,CAFSQAGNTEAFF
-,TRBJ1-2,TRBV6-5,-,TGTGCCAGCAGTTACGCCCAGGGCTATGGCTACACCTTC,CASSYAQGYGYTF
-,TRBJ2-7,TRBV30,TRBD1,TGTGCCTGGGACAGGGATTACGAGCAGTACTTC,CAWDRDYEQYF
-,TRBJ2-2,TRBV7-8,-,TGTGCCAGCAGGTTAAACGGTGGACAGTTCACCGGGGAGCTGTTTTTT,CASRLNGGQFTGELFF
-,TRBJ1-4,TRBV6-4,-,TGTGCCAGCAGTACCAAAGACGTCGAGGGCGAAAAACTGTTTTTT,CASSTKDVEGEKLFF
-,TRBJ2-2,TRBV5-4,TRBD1,TGTGCCAGCAGCGTAACAGGGGGCTTATCGTACACCGGGGAGCTGTTTTTT,CASSVTGGLSYTGELFF
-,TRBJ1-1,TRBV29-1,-,TGCAGCGTAGTGGGACAACTGAACACTGAAGCTTTCTTT,CSVVGQLNTEAFF
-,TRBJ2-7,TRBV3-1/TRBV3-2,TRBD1,TGTGCCAGCAGCCAAGGGGGGACAGGGGGTTACGAGCAGTACTTC,CASSQGGTGGYEQYF
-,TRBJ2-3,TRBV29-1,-,TGCAGCGTTGAAGGGACAGAGAACACAGATACGCAGTATTTT,CSVEGTENTDTQYF
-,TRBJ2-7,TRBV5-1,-,TGCGCCAGCAGCTTGGGACAGAGCTACGAGCAGTACTTC,CASSLGQSYEQYF
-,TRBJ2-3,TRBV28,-,TGTGCCAGCAGTTCCTCAGGGGCAGATACGCAGTATTTT,CASSSSGADTQYF
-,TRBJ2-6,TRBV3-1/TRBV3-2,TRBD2,TGTGCCAGCAGCCGGACTAGCGGGGTCTCTGGGGCCAACGTCCTGACTTTC,CASSRTSGVSGANVLTF
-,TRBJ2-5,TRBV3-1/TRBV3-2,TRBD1,TGTGCCAGCAGCCTACGACAGGGGTTCTCCGAGACCCAGTACTTC,CASSLRQGFSETQYF
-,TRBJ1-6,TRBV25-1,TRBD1,TGTGCCAGCTCCCCACAGGGGGGAAATTCACCCCTCCACTTT,CASSPQGGNSPLHF
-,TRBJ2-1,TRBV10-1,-,TGCGCCAGCAGTGGGGGGGTCAATGAGCAGTTCTTC,CASSGGVNEQFF
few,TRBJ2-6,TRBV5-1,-,TGCGCCAGCAGCTTGGCTGGGGCCGGGGCCAACGTCCTGACTTTC,CASSLAGAGANVLTF
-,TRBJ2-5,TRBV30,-,TGTGCCTGGAGTCGGGGTGAAGGAACCAGGGAGACCCAGTACTTC,CAWSRGEGTRETQYF
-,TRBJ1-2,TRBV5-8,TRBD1,TGTGCCAGCAGCTTGGGACAGGGGGCAAGCTACACCTTC,CASSLGQGASYTF